The 3 T cell receptor beta chains given below trace back to one sample, sequenced in a study of cytomegalovirus exposure and HLA in healthy donors. Use of 60 Vbeta and 13 Jbeta primers characterized the PCR. Generated by immunoSEQ multiplex PCR, the TCRdb table keeps only in-frame clones and is missing some. The repertoire includes about 280,000 clones, approximately 90% of them detected once, and about 2.3% sits in the top ten. Sequencing was carried out using PBMCs. These receptors were collected from a woman younger than 30 in good health and CMV-seronegative.

The chain couples TRBV14 to TRBJ1-2, with D perhaps TRBD1 (5 bases). The CDR3 consists of 14 residues. The V gene lost 2 bases and the J gene lost 4 bases, with 11 bases spanning the gap. CDR1 SGHDN and CDR2 FVKESK come from the germline V gene. The CDR3 protein is CASSQLQGGYGYTF. CDR3 in DNA: TGTGCCAGCAGCCAACTCCAGGGAGGCTATGGCTACACCTTC.

V is TRBV15 and J is TRBJ1-1; 10 nucleotides match TRBD1. V shed 1 base, J shed 7 bases, and the junction held 27 bases outside the gene matches. This CDR3 has 22 amino acids. In germline, CDR1 is LNHNV, CDR2 YYDKDF (reference sequence). CDR3 sequence reads: CATSRAPEITGTGAFLSGEAFF. CDR3 nucleotides: TGTGCCACCAGCAGAGCCCCCGAAATTACCGGGACAGGGGCTTTTCTGTCAGGTGAAGCTTTCTTT.

A single count supports this clone. The chain couples TRBV6-5 to TRBJ2-7; D possibly corresponds to TRBD2 (6 bases). The germline gives CDR1 MNHEY, CDR2 SVGAGI. Trimming stripped 0 bases from V and 0 bases from J, with 6 bases between. This CDR3 is built from 14 residues. In DNA form, the CDR3 reads TGTGCCAGCAGTTACTCGACTAGCTCCTACGAGCAGTACTTC. Residues: CASSYSTSSYEQYF.